These 31 T cell receptor beta chains were sequenced from one sample in a study of monozygotic twins with inflammatory bowel disease. TCRdb reprocessed the 5' RACE reads, with one entry per CDR3 protein and no DNA. The sample has 200,000 to 250,000 distinct CDR3 sequences, and its top ten clones hold 1.6%. Specimen: blood. The origin of the receptors is a human donor with ulcerative colitis or Crohn's disease, or a healthy co-twin of an affected twin (not recorded which).

V gene TRBV29-1 combines with J gene TRBJ1-4. This CDR3 contains 11 residues. Looked up from germline, CDR1 is SQVTM and CDR2 is ANQGSEA. The CDR3 protein is CSVESREKLFF.

This chain connects TRBV5-1 to TRBJ2-2; TCRdb outputs TRBD1, but without DNA this stays unchecked. This CDR3 contains 13 residues. Germline V gene sequence: CDR1 SGHRS, CDR2 YFSETQ. The CDR3 is CASSPQGGQELFF.

The chain recombines TRBV5-1 with TRBJ2-1; the TCRdb D gene call, TRBD2, has no DNA to confirm it. Germline CDR1 and CDR2: SGHRS and YFSETQ. This CDR3 comprises 19 residues. The chain's CDR3 is CASSHGTSGRGGPNNEQFF.

The V gene is TRBV7-7, the J gene TRBJ2-5; TCRdb selects TRBD2, and the lack of DNA leaves this call unchecked. The length of the CDR3 is 17 residues. The V gene's germline CDR1 is SSHAT and CDR2 FNYEAQ (reference sequence). CDR3 region: CASSPRGSGGAQETQYF.

V gene TRBV7-9 combines with J gene TRBJ1-4; the TCRdb call, TRBD1, lacks DNA for checking. The CDR3 extends over 14 amino acids. The germline V gene encodes CDR1 SEHNR and CDR2 FQNEAQ (reference sequence). CDR3 amino acids: CASSTQGLSEKLFF.

V usage is TRBV4-2 and J usage is TRBJ2-3. The CDR3 contains 15 residues. Germline values: CDR1 LGHNA, CDR2 YNFKEQ. This CDR3 is CASSQEILATDTQYF.

The rearrangement links TRBV20-1 to TRBJ2-3; TCRdb's D gene call, TRBD1, goes unchecked for lack of DNA. Germline lookup yields CDR1 DFQATT and CDR2 SNEGSKA (reference sequence). The CDR3 spans 12 residues. The CDR3: CRVWGSTDTQYF.

The genes are TRBV11-3 and TRBJ2-3. Germline loops: CDR1 SGHNT, CDR2 YENEEA. CDR3 length: 12 amino acids. The CDR3 sequence: CASSLGGDTQYF.

CDR3 amino acids: CASSLRDENTEAFF. V is TRBV5-1 and J is TRBJ1-1; there is no DNA to check the TCRdb D call of TRBD1. CDR3 length equals 14 residues. The V gene's germline CDR1 is SGHRS and CDR2 YFSETQ.

This sequence joins TRBV6-1 and TRBJ1-6; the D gene TCRdb calls, TRBD1, cannot be checked with no DNA. The CDR3 is 14 amino acids. CDR1 is MNHNS, CDR2 SASEGT, per germline. The CDR3 protein is CASRGGLSNSPLHF.

The chain combines TRBV10-3 with TRBJ2-7; no DNA is available, so the TRBD1 call from TCRdb remains unchecked. Germline V CDR1 and CDR2: ENHRY, SYGVKD. CDR3 length: 16 amino acids. The CDR3 region is CAISGTRQGWSYEQYF.

The rearrangement joins TRBV20-1 to TRBJ2-7. The CDR3 has 12 amino acids. Germline-derived CDR1 and CDR2 are DFQATT and SNEGSKA (reference sequence). Here the CDR3 reads CSASEGSYEQYF.

V is TRBV27 and J is TRBJ2-3. Germline CDR1 and CDR2: MNHEY and SMNVEV (reference sequence). The CDR3 is made up of 14 amino acids. The CDR3 spells CASSFGVEADTQYF.

The V gene is TRBV25-1, the J gene TRBJ1-2; the D gene TCRdb calls, TRBD1, cannot be checked with no DNA. The CDR3 is 15 amino acids. In germline, CDR1 is MGHDK, CDR2 SYGVNS. This CDR3 reads CASSAKLTGVYGYTF.

V and J are TRBV10-3 and TRBJ2-3; TCRdb lists TRBD2, though no DNA is available to test this call. The CDR3 totals 16 residues. Germline lookup yields CDR1 ENHRY and CDR2 SYGVKD. CDR3 sequence: CAIRPVKGAGGDTQYF.

This sequence joins TRBV7-2 and TRBJ2-5. The CDR3 spans 15 residues. The germline V gene encodes CDR1 SGHTA and CDR2 FQGNSA. Here the CDR3 reads CASSLVWGGEETQYF.

The chain couples TRBV5-1 to TRBJ2-1; as DNA is missing, the TRBD2 call by TCRdb cannot be tested. CDR1 is SGHRS, CDR2 YFSETQ, per germline. The CDR3 is made up of 15 amino acids. The CDR3 loop reads CASSLAAGGFNEQFF. Together with reference TRBV5-1 and TRBJ2-1, the CDR3 gives the full variable domain: KAGVTQTPRYLIKTRGQQVTLSCSPISGHRSVSWYQQTPGQGLQFLFEYFSETQRNKGNFPGRFSGRQFSNSRSEMNVSTLELGDSALYLCASSLAAGGFNEQFFGPGTRLTVL.

This rearrangement joins TRBV5-1 to TRBJ2-1; TCRdb indicates TRBD2, and absent DNA this call remains unverified. The CDR3 is 15 residues long. The V gene's germline CDR1 is SGHRS and CDR2 YFSETQ. CDR3 sequence: CASMSPGRAYNEQFF.

The chain has TRBV27 and TRBJ1-3. The CDR3 spans 11 residues. The V gene's germline CDR1 is MNHEY and CDR2 SMNVEV (reference sequence). CDR3 protein: CASSSGNTIYF.

This sequence joins TRBV12-3 or TRBV12-4 and TRBJ2-7; absent DNA, TCRdb's TRBD1 call cannot be checked. This CDR3 spans 13 amino acids. This chain's CDR3 is CASSSQGAYEQYF.

The genes are TRBV6-5 and TRBJ1-5. This CDR3 has 14 amino acids. Germline V gene sequence: CDR1 MNHEY, CDR2 SVGAGI. CDR3 sequence reads: CASSYNKGNQPQHF.

The J gene is TRBJ1-1, the V gene TRBV3-1. This CDR3 spans 16 amino acids. Per the germline V gene, CDR1 is LGHDT and CDR2 is YNNKEL (reference sequence). CDR3 amino acids: CVSSYSLGYMNTEAFF. Together with reference TRBV3-1 and TRBJ1-1, the CDR3 gives the full variable domain: DTAVSQTPKYLVTQMGNDKSIKCEQNLGHDTMYWYKQDSKKFLKIMFSYNNKELIINETVPNRFSPKSPDKAHLNLHINSLELGDSAVYFCVSSYSLGYMNTEAFFGQGTRLTVV.

CDR3 amino acids: CSAPSGGRDGYTF. This chain uses TRBV20-1 with TRBJ1-2. Germline CDR1 is DFQATT and CDR2 is SNEGSKA (reference sequence). The CDR3 runs to 13 residues.

The chain joins TRBV20-1 to TRBJ1-4. CDR3 size: 14 residues. Germline assignment: CDR1 DFQATT and CDR2 SNEGSKA (reference sequence). CDR3 sequence reads: CSARDPLADEKLFF.

The genes are TRBV4-1 and TRBJ1-6; TCRdb gives TRBD1 as the D gene, but with no DNA this cannot be confirmed. Germline CDR1 is MGHRA and CDR2 is YSYEKL. The CDR3 length is 15 residues. CDR3 protein: CASSRGLSGKLPLHF.

This chain joins TRBV7-9 and TRBJ2-5. Germline V gives CDR1 SEHNR, CDR2 FQNEAQ (reference sequence). The CDR3 is 12 residues long. CDR3 region: CASSLDDNTQYF.

The chain uses TRBV7-9 and TRBJ2-7; with no DNA, the TCRdb D assignment of TRBD1 cannot be verified. Germline CDR1 and CDR2: SEHNR and FQNEAQ (reference sequence). This CDR3 comprises 15 residues. CDR3 loop: CASSPGTGFNRGQYF.

The chain joins TRBV10-3 to TRBJ2-1; TCRdb's D gene call, TRBD1, goes unchecked for lack of DNA. This CDR3 contains 18 residues. Germline loops: CDR1 ENHRY, CDR2 SYGVKD. The CDR3 loop is CAISDLWGYRSSYNEQFF.

The rearrangement links TRBV18 to TRBJ2-2; TCRdb proposes TRBD1, but this gene call is untestable without DNA. Per the germline V gene, CDR1 is KGHSH and CDR2 is LQKENI. CDR3 size: 17 residues. CDR3 protein: CASSTYLGQGVPGELFF.

This chain joins TRBV6-5 and TRBJ2-7; TCRdb names TRBD1, which stays unverified in the absence of DNA. CDR3 length equals 15 residues. Germline loops: CDR1 MNHEY, CDR2 SVGAGI. CDR3 protein: CASSYSVTEAYEQYF.

This rearrangement joins TRBV29-1 to TRBJ1-2; TCRdb selects TRBD1, and the lack of DNA leaves this call unchecked. The germline CDR1 and CDR2 sequences are SQVTM and ANQGSEA. The CDR3 extends over 15 amino acids. CDR3 in amino acids: CSAWGRQGRDYGYTF.